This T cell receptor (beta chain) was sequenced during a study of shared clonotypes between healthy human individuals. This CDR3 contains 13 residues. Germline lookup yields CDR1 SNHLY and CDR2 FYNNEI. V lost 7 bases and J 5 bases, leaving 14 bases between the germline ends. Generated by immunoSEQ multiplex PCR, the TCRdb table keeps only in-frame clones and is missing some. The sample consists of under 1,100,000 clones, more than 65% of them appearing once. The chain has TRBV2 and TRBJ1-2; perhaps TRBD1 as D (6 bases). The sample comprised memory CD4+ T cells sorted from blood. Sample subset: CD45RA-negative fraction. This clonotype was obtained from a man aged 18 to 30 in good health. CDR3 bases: TGTGCCAGCACCCCGGACAGTTGGTATGGCTACACCTTC. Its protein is CASTPDSWYGYTF. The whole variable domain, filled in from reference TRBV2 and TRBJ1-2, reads EPEVTQTPSHQVTQMGQEVILRCVPISNHLYFYWYRQILGQKVEFLVSFYNNEISEKSEIFDDQFSVERPDGSNFTLKIRSTKLEDSAMYFCASTPDSWYGYTFGSGTRLTVV.